This T cell receptor beta chain was sequenced in a study of graft-versus-host responses after intestinal transplantation. Study details: Each of the recipients got a multivisceral, liver-intestinal, or isolated intestinal transplant. Tacrolimus and steroids were given for around 3 years to all recipients after anti-thymocyte globulin induction.

CDR3 length equals 13 residues. With V trimmed by 4 bases and J by 6 bases, 2 bases remained unmatched. Germline CDR1 SGHDN, CDR2 FVKESK. Some clones are missing from TCRdb's copy, which holds only in-frame ones; the method was immunoSEQ multiplex PCR. The data show tens of thousands of clones, with roughly 84% seen just once and about 0.43% held by the top ten. With regard to this clone: Antigen unknown.

General observations from the study: Researchers found GvH clones in recipient marrow, and some showed up first in ileum or blood. Elevated graft-versus-host to host-versus-graft clonal ratios in allografts were recorded for patients with graft-donor T cell macrochimerism.

J is TRBJ2-1 and V is TRBV14; TRBD2 matches 8 bases. This clonotype was obtained from a human donor who was the organ donor for an intestinal transplant. The source was unstimulated CD4+ T cells sorted from spleen or lymph node cells, collected before transplant. The CDR3 DNA reads TGTGCCAGCAGCCGCAGCGGGGGCAATGAGCAGTTCTTC. It codes for CASSRSGGNEQFF.